The clone carrying this T cell receptor beta chain turned up a few times. Its target is unknown. TCRdb redid the calling of the reads with MiXCR, one entry per CDR3 protein. The profile shows about 310,000 distinct CDR3 sequences, about 17% of them singletons. This sample stems from a study of T cell repertoires in cytomegalovirus infection. For the study at large: Both CMV infection and a matching HLA type were indicated by public TCR beta signatures. General observations from the study: Dominating the ex vivo response were TCR beta clonotypes that were CMV-specific and HLA-C-restricted. The cumulative frequency of public TCR beta families distinguished individuals who carried CMV together with the relevant HLA.

The TCR comes from a human donor in good health (CMV status not recorded). Some clones in this sample may be carry-over from other donors' samples. Specimen: PBMCs.

The CDR3 sequence: CASSQEIRGSNQPQHF. CDR3 nucleotide sequence: TGCGCCAGCAGCCAAGAAATCAGGGGGAGCAATCAGCCCCAGCATTTT. The rearrangement uses TRBV4-1 and TRBJ1-5; 7 nucleotides align to TRBD1. The V and J ends lost 0 bases and 1 base, in that order; junction bases with no gene match: 3. The CDR3 loop spans 16 amino acids. Germline V gives CDR1 MGHRA, CDR2 YSYEKL.